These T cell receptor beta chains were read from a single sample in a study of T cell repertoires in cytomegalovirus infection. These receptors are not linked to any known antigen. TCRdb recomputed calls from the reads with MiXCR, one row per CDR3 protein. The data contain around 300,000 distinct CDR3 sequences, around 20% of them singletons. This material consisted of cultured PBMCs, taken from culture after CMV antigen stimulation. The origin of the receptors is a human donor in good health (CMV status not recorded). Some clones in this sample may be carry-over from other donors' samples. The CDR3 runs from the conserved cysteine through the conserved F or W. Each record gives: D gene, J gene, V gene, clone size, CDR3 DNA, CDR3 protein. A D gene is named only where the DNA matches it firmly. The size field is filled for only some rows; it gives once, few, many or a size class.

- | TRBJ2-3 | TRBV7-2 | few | TGTGCCAGCAGCTTAGCTCGGGAGACGACAGATACGCAGTATTTT | CASSLARETTDTQYF
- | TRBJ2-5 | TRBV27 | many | TGTGCCAGCAGTTTACCCGGGGGGACCCAGTACTTC | CASSLPGGTQYF
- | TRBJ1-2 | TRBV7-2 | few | TGTGCCAGCAGCTTAGTACCCCAATTTGGCTACACCTTC | CASSLVPQFGYTF
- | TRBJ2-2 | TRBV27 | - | TGTGCCAGCAGTAGCCAAGCGAGGAACACCGGGGAGCTGTTTTTT | CASSSQARNTGELFF
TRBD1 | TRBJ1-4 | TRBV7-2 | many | TGTGCCAGCAGCTTAGGACAGGGGAGTGAAAAACTGTTTTTT | CASSLGQGSEKLFF
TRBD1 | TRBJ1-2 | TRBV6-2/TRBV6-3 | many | TGTGCCAGCAGTTCGCGGGACAGGGAATACTATGGCTACACCTTC | CASSSRDREYYGYTF
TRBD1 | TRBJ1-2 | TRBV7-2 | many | TGTGCCAGCAGCTTAAAGGGCAGGGGGCAAAGTGGCTACACCTTC | CASSLKGRGQSGYTF
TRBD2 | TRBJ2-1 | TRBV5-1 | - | TGCGCCAGCAGCTTGGAGGGGAGGGGGTTTAGCGGGATTTTCTACAATGAGCAGTTCTTC | CASSLEGRGFSGIFYNEQFF
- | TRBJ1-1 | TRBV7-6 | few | TGTGCCAGCAGCGACGGGGTGAACACTGAAGCTTTCTTT | CASSDGVNTEAFF
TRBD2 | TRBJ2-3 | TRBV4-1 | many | TGCGCCAGCTGCCAGTTGGGACTACCTACAGATACGCAGTATTTT | CASCQLGLPTDTQYF
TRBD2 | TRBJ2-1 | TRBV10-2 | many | TGCGCCAGCAGTGAGTCGACTCTCGGACTAGCGGGAGTTGGGGAGCAGTTCTTC | CASSESTLGLAGVGEQFF
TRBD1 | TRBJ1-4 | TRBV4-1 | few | TGCGCCAGCAGCCTGGGACAGACTATTAATGAAAAACTGTTTTTT | CASSLGQTINEKLFF
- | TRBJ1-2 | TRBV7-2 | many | TGTGCCAGCAGCTTAGTAGGTGGGGATGGCTACACCTTC | CASSLVGGDGYTF
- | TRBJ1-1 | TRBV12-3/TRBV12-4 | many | TGTGCCAGCAGTTTCGGCCAGTGGAACACTGAAGCTTTCTTT | CASSFGQWNTEAFF
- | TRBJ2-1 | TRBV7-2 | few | TGTGCCAGCAGCGGGACCGGGAGTATAATGTTCTTC | CASSGTGSIMFF
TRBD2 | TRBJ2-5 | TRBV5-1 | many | TGCGCCAGCAACGGACTAGCCGGCGAGACCCAGTACTTC | CASNGLAGETQYF
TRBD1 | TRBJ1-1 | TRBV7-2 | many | TGTGCCAGCAGCTCACAGGGGGAGGCTTTCTTT | CASSSQGEAFF
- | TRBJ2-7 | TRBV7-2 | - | TGTGCCAGCAGCACTCCCGGAGTTTCCCCGACCTACGAGCAGTACTTC | CASSTPGVSPTYEQYF
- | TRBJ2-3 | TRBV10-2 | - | TGCGCCAGCAGTGAGGTCGGAGGGAGGACAGATACGCAGTATTTT | CASSEVGGRTDTQYF
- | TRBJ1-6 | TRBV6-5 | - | TGTGCCAGCAGTTACTCGGGAGGGGATAATTCACCCCTCCACTTT | CASSYSGGDNSPLHF
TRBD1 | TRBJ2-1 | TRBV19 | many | TGTGCCAGTAGTATATACAGGGGGAAGGGTGAGCAGTTCTTC | CASSIYRGKGEQFF
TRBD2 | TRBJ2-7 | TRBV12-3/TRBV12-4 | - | TGTGCCAGCAGCCCAACCCGACTAGCTGTATGGTACGAGCAGTACTTC | CASSPTRLAVWYEQYF
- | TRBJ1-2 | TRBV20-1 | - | TGCAGTGCTACCAGAGCTAACTATGGCTACACCTTC | CSATRANYGYTF
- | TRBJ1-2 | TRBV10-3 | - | TGTGCCATCAGCCTCGACAGAAAAGCTAACTATGGCTACACCTTC | CAISLDRKANYGYTF
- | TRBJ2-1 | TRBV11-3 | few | TGTGCCAGCAGCTTACAACGGGACCCCTTAGGCAGGGAGCAGTTCTTC | CASSLQRDPLGREQFF
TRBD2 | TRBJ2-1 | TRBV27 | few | TGTGCCAGCAGTCCTCAAAAAATCCATAGACTAGCGGGAGGGGACAATGAGCAGTTCTTC | CASSPQKIHRLAGGDNEQFF
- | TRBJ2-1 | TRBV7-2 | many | TGTGCCAGCAGCTGGACTTTTGGGGGTTACTATGAGCAGTTCTTC | CASSWTFGGYYEQFF
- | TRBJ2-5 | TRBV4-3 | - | TGCGCCAGCAGCCCGCTTTCTGGATGGAGAGAGACCCAGTACTTC | CASSPLSGWRETQYF
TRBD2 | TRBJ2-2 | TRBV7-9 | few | TGTGCCAGCAGCTGGTTGGGGACTAGCGTCTCGAACACCGGGGAGCTGTTTTTT | CASSWLGTSVSNTGELFF
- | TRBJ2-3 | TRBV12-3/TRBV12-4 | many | TGTGCCAGCAGTTGGGTAGGGTTCGCAGATACGCAGTATTTT | CASSWVGFADTQYF
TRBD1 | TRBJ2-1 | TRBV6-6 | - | TGTGCCAGCAGTTTGGACAGGGGTTTACATGAGCAGTTCTTC | CASSLDRGLHEQFF
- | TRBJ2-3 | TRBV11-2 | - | TGTGCCAGCAGCTTAGCACTGAATACAGATACGCAGTATTTT | CASSLALNTDTQYF